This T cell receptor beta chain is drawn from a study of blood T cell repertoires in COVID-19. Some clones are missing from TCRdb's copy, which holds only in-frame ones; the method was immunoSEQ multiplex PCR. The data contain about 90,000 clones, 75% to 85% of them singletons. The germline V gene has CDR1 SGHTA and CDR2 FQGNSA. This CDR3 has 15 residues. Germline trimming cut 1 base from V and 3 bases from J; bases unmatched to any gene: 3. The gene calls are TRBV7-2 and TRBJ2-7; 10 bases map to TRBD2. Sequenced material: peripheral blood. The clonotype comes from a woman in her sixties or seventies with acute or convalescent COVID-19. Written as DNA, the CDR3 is TGTGCCAGCAGCTTAGGAGGGACTAGCGTCTACGAGCAGTACTTC. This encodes CASSLGGTSVYEQYF.